Presented here are 27 T cell receptor beta chains from one specimen sequenced in a study of blood T cells in healthy people across ages. It was with a sample-barcoded 5' primer and a J-beta primer mix that a second PCR of roughly 7 to 12 cycles was run. From the 5' RACE reads, TCRdb called clonotypes with MiXCR, one entry per CDR3 protein. The sample carries hundreds of thousands of distinct CDR3 sequences, approximately 30% recorded once. Sequencing was done on a sample of blood. These receptors were obtained from a woman aged 80 or over in good health.

This clonotype was recorded at least ten times. The genes are TRBV12-3 or TRBV12-4 and TRBJ1-2, with D perhaps matching TRBD1 (5 bases). The CDR3 is 13 residues long. V lost 3 bases to trimming and J lost 3 bases, with 8 bases between them. The CDR3 sequence: CASSFRVHYGYTF. Written as DNA, the CDR3 is TGTGCCAGCAGTTTCAGGGTGCACTATGGCTACACCTTC.

This clonotype was counted many times. V is TRBV7-9 and J is TRBJ2-5; D perhaps matches TRBD1 (6 bases). The CDR3 runs 14 residues. V lost 5 bases to trimming and J lost 5 bases, with 15 bases between them. From germline, CDR1 is SEHNR and CDR2 FQNEAQ (reference sequence). The chain's CDR3 is CASSQGRHPETQYF. The CDR3 DNA follows: TGTGCCAGCAGCCAGGGGAGACATCCGGAGACCCAGTACTTC.

The chain links TRBV6-2 or TRBV6-3 to TRBJ1-1, with 8 bases aligning to TRBD1. Germline V gene lookup returns CDR1 MNHEY and CDR2 SVGEGT. CDR3 length: 13 amino acids. The V segment lost 10 bases and the J segment 4 bases; nucleotides outside the gene matches: 8. DNA of the CDR3: TGTGCCACTACGACAGGGGTGGGCACTGAAGCTTTCTTT. It translates to CATTTGVGTEAFF.

This clonotype was observed a handful of times. The gene calls are TRBV5-1 and TRBJ2-4, with 8 nucleotides matching TRBD2. The better agreement between TRBJ2-7 and the DNA end casts doubt on the J call. Germline CDR1 and CDR2: SGHRS and YFSETQ. This CDR3 has 15 amino acids. The CDR3 DNA sequence: TGCGCCAGCAGCTTGGGCGGGAGGCCCCTAGACGAGCAGTACTTC. Its protein is CASSLGGRPLDEQYF.

Many counts were recorded for this clonotype. This chain connects TRBV12-3 or TRBV12-4 to TRBJ2-6; D is unresolved. The V end was cut by 2 bases, the J end by 0 bases, with 5 bases between. This CDR3 has 15 residues. Here the CDR3 DNA reads TGTGCCAGCAGTTTATCGGTCTCTGGGGCCAACGTCCTGACTTTC. It codes for CASSLSVSGANVLTF.

This clonotype has only a few counts. A much larger clone lies one base from this, so it may be a read error. V usage is TRBV10-3 and J usage is TRBJ2-1, with 12 bases that match TRBD2. Trimming took 10 bases from V and 13 from J; bases not matched to a gene: 14. The CDR3 contains 14 residues. From germline, CDR1 is ENHRY and CDR2 SYGVKD. As DNA, the CDR3 is TGTGCCACAATGACTAGCGGGGGTGGAGAGACCCAGTTCTTC. This codes for CATMTSGGGETQFF.

This clonotype was detected ten times or more. The genes are TRBV20-1 and TRBJ2-3, with 10 bases fitting TRBD2. Unmatched junction bases numbered 14, after V lost 5 bases and J lost 6 bases. From germline, CDR1 is DFQATT and CDR2 SNEGSKA (reference sequence). The CDR3 spans 16 residues. CDR3 residues: CSASTGLADRLDTQYF. CDR3 nucleotides: TGCAGTGCTTCTACCGGACTAGCGGACCGCCTGGATACGCAGTATTTT.

In its sample, this clonotype was seen a few times. The V and J genes are TRBV9 and TRBJ1-4; 9 nucleotides match TRBD1. V shed 0 bases and J 8 bases; nucleotides not matched to a gene: 20. The V gene's germline CDR1 is SGDLS and CDR2 YYNGEE. The CDR3 runs to 20 residues. CDR3 loop: CASSVEVMGQGKPLGEKLFF. The CDR3 DNA sequence: TGTGCCAGCAGCGTAGAAGTAATGGGACAGGGCAAGCCTTTAGGCGAAAAACTGTTTTTT. The complete variable domain, with remaining parts taken from reference TRBV9 and TRBJ1-4, reads DSGVTQTPKHLITATGQRVTLRCSPRSGDLSVYWYQQSLDQGLQFLIQYYNGEERAKGNILERFSAQQFPDLHSELNLSSLELGDSALYFCASSVEVMGQGKPLGEKLFFGSGTQLSVL.

This clonotype showed up many times. CDR3 loop: CASSSLLDQPQHF. CDR3 DNA sequence: TGTGCCAGCAGTTCCCTACTCGATCAGCCCCAGCATTTT. This chain links TRBV9 with TRBJ1-5; D not certain. Germline V CDR1 and CDR2: SGDLS, YYNGEE. The CDR3 consists of 13 residues. The V end was cut by 5 bases, the J end by 5 bases, with 11 bases between.

This clonotype was observed a few times. This CDR3 reads CASGQDKPPLHF. The CDR3 DNA reads as TGTGCCAGCGGGCAGGATAAACCGCCCCTCCACTTT. The chain joins TRBV12-3 or TRBV12-4 to TRBJ1-6; unclear D gene. This CDR3 is built from 12 residues. Trimming pared 8 bases from V and 13 bases from J, leaving 15 bases between.

The chain is built from TRBV3-1 and TRBJ2-4; no definite D call. The J call is doubtful: the DNA matches TRBJ2-7 better. The CDR3 has 15 residues. In germline, CDR1 is LGHDT, CDR2 YNNKEL (reference sequence). CDR3: CASSQAGATAHEQYF. The CDR3 nucleotides are TGTGCCAGCAGCCAAGCGGGCGCTACCGCCCACGAGCAGTACTTC.

With respect to this clonotype: A read error may explain this, as a much larger clone is one base away. The CDR3 here is CARSLTLGNRSETQYF. CDR3 bases: TGTGCCAGAAGCTTGACGCTGGGGAACAGGTCGGAGACCCAGTACTTC. The chain is built from TRBV5-3 and TRBJ2-7; D is possibly TRBD1 (5 bases). The DNA end lines up better with TRBJ2-5; the J call may be wrong. TRBV5-3 carries the ORF label, with uncertain function. The CDR3 covers 16 residues.

Only a few counts were recorded for this clonotype. A much larger clone sits a single nucleotide away, making a read error possible. The rearrangement uses TRBV20-1 and TRBJ2-7; 13 bases fit TRBD2. CDR3 length: 17 amino acids. V shed 0 bases and J 3 bases; nucleotides not matched to a gene: 8. Germline V gene data show CDR1 as DFQATT and CDR2 as SNEGSKA (reference sequence). DNA of the CDR3: TGCAGTGCTAGAGATTTGGGGACTAGCGGGGCTTGCTACGAGCAGTACTTC. It specifies CSARDLGTSGACYEQYF.

V usage is TRBV6-6 and J usage is TRBJ2-5; D tentatively reads TRBD1 or TRBD2 (5 bases each). This CDR3 comprises 16 residues. The V and J ends lost 2 bases and 2 bases respectively, with 15 bases between them. Germline CDR1 is MNHNY and CDR2 is SVGAGI (reference sequence). The CDR3 spells CASSYLSGRPQETQYF. In DNA, the CDR3 is TGTGCCAGCAGTTACCTCTCGGGACGCCCTCAAGAGACCCAGTACTTC.

On this clonotype: Just one base apart from a much larger clone, this may be a read error. CDR3 nucleotide sequence: TGCAGGGCTAGACCGGTGGGCAATGAGCAGTTCTTC. As protein: CRARPVGNEQFF. V gene TRBV20-1 combines with J gene TRBJ2-1; no clear D gene. CDR1 and CDR2 from the germline V gene are DFQATT and SNEGSKA (reference sequence). The CDR3 consists of 12 residues.

The rearrangement links TRBV6-2 or TRBV6-3 to TRBJ2-3; 7 bases align to TRBD2. Germline V gene sequence: CDR1 MNHEY, CDR2 SVGEGT. The CDR3 extends over 14 amino acids. Trimming cost V 5 bases and J 2 bases; bases outside gene matches: 4. DNA for the CDR3: TGTGCCAGCAGTGATTGGGACTACACAGATACGCAGTATTTT. Translating gives CASSDWDYTDTQYF.

This chain joins TRBV12-3 or TRBV12-4 and TRBJ2-7; no clear D. The V end lost 1 base, the J end lost 3 bases, and 7 bases lay between the germline ends. The CDR3 is made up of 13 amino acids. CDR3 residues: CASSLGVIYEQYF. The CDR3 nucleotides are TGTGCCAGCAGTTTAGGGGTCATCTACGAGCAGTACTTC.

This clonotype was counted ten times or more. A much larger clone lies one base from this, so it may be a read error. V is TRBV20-1 and J is TRBJ2-4, with a weak D call TRBD2 (5 bases). Per germline, CDR1 DFQATT and CDR2 SNEGSKA (reference sequence). The CDR3 totals 11 residues. The chain's CDR3 is CRARQADEQYF. In DNA, the CDR3 is TGCAGGGCTAGACAAGCGGATGAGCAGTACTTC.

This clonotype was counted a few times. The chain recombines TRBV2 with TRBJ2-5; D is possibly TRBD2 (6 bases). Germline V CDR1 and CDR2: SNHLY, FYNNEI. The CDR3 runs to 14 residues. Deletions cut 4 bases from V and 11 bases from J, with 20 bases between. The DNA for the CDR3 is TGTGCCAGCAGTGTGGAGGGGTTCGACAATGAGCAGTACTTC. Translated, it gives CASSVEGFDNEQYF.

This clonotype was observed at least ten times. The genes are TRBV18 and TRBJ2-1; perhaps TRBD1 as D (6 bases). V lost 2 bases and J lost 8, with 16 bases in between. The CDR3 length is 15 residues. CDR1 is KGHSH, CDR2 LQKENI, per germline. The CDR3 protein is CASSPETGKLHEQFF. The CDR3 DNA reads TGTGCCAGCTCACCAGAGACAGGAAAACTCCATGAGCAGTTCTTC.

This chain links TRBV10-3 with TRBJ2-2; 9 nucleotides align to TRBD2. Losses at the gene ends were 7 bases for V and 5 bases for J; bases not matched to a gene: 8. Germline V gene data show CDR1 as ENHRY and CDR2 as SYGVKD. The CDR3 has 15 amino acids. Here the CDR3 reads CAIMAGGRGTGELFF. The CDR3 region has the DNA TGTGCCATCATGGCGGGGGGGCGAGGAACCGGGGAGCTGTTTTTT.

This clonotype was seen at least ten times. This chain joins TRBV4-2 and TRBJ2-7; 9 bases are shared with TRBD1. The CDR3 covers 18 residues. The germline CDR1 and CDR2 sequences are LGHNA and YNFKEQ. The V segment lost 0 bases and the J segment 4 bases; nucleotides outside the gene matches: 13. CDR3 bases: TGTGCCAGCAGCCAAGATTTATCAGGGACAGGGAGATCGTACGAGCAGTACTTC. Encoded protein: CASSQDLSGTGRSYEQYF.

There are many counts of this clonotype. CDR3 sequence (DNA): TGCGCCAGCAGCCGGGACAGGGAAGGAAACATTCAGTACTTC. Its protein product is CASSRDREGNIQYF. V gene TRBV5-1 combines with J gene TRBJ2-4, with 9 nucleotides matching TRBD1. The CDR3 has 14 residues. The V gene's germline CDR1 is SGHRS and CDR2 YFSETQ. J lost 6 bases, V lost 4 bases, and 5 bases had no gene match.

This clonotype came up many times. This chain joins TRBV20-1 and TRBJ2-1; the match to TRBD1 covers 7 bases. The CDR3 is 14 amino acids. V was clipped by 7 bases and J by 1 base; unmatched bases: 7. Germline V gives CDR1 DFQATT, CDR2 SNEGSKA (reference sequence). CDR3 protein: CSGTTGFSYNEQFF. The CDR3 nucleotides read TGCAGTGGGACGACAGGGTTTTCCTACAATGAGCAGTTCTTC.

This chain links TRBV6-6 with TRBJ1-5, with D unclear. Germline CDR1 and CDR2: MNHNY and SVGAGI (reference sequence). CDR3 size: 13 residues. V dropped 2 bases and J dropped 4 bases, with 6 bases sitting between them. The DNA of the CDR3 is TGTGCCAGCAGTTACGTCAGTAATCAGCCCCAGCATTTT. Translated, it gives CASSYVSNQPQHF.

This clonotype was observed many times. V and J are TRBV5-1 and TRBJ2-7; tentative D call: TRBD1 (5 bases). CDR1 and CDR2 (germline): SGHRS, YFSETQ. V was trimmed by 1 base and J by 7 bases, leaving 12 bases between them. The CDR3 is 13 residues long. The CDR3 nucleotides read TGCGCCAGCAGCTTGCTCCAGGGCTGGGAGCAGTACTTC. Amino acid sequence: CASSLLQGWEQYF.

This clonotype showed up many times. The chain employs TRBV5-1 and TRBJ2-1; possibly TRBD2 for D (6 bases). V was shortened by 3 bases and J by 0 bases, with 10 bases between the two germline ends. Germline V CDR1 and CDR2: SGHRS, YFSETQ. The CDR3 sequence is 15 residues long. The CDR3 loop is CASSSGDLSYNEQFF. CDR3 DNA: TGCGCCAGCAGCTCGGGGGATCTCTCCTACAATGAGCAGTTCTTC. The full variable domain, with the rest looked up from reference TRBV5-1 and TRBJ2-1, is KAGVTQTPRYLIKTRGQQVTLSCSPISGHRSVSWYQQTPGQGLQFLFEYFSETQRNKGNFPGRFSGRQFSNSRSEMNVSTLELGDSALYLCASSSGDLSYNEQFFGPGTRLTVL.